This TCR beta chain was obtained from a study of cytotoxic CD8 clonotypes in ibrutinib-treated CLL. With respect to this clone: Its antigen is as yet unknown.

Deletions cut 1 base from V and 0 bases from J, with 6 bases between. The CDR3 covers 14 residues. The germline V gene encodes CDR1 SGDLS and CDR2 YYNGEE. General observations from the study: Relative to age-matched healthy donors, clonality at baseline was higher, and it tracked circulating CD8+ T-cell counts. Clonality climbed at ibrutinib response, then dropped toward baseline at progression.

This table comes from immunoSEQ multiplex PCR, and its TCRdb copy is limited to in-frame clones, with some not included. The profile shows approximately 280,000 clones, roughly 76% of them singletons. The chain is built from TRBV9 and TRBJ2-3; D tentatively fits TRBD1 or TRBD2 (5 bases each). The TCR sequence derives from a human donor with chronic lymphocytic leukemia. Sequencing was performed on PBMCs, taken at disease progression, from a patient treated with ibrutinib. The CDR3 bases are TGTGCCAGCAGCGTATGGGACAGCACAGATACGCAGTATTTT. Its translation is CASSVWDSTDTQYF.